This TCR beta chain was observed in a study of blood T cell repertoires in COVID-19. In the study overall: The United States, Italy and Spain supplied acute and convalescent COVID-19 samples.

Everyone who took part was roughly 18 to 90 years old, and they came from over 20 US areas. The sample holds one count of this clone. The assay was immunoSEQ multiplex PCR, and TCRdb's table has in-frame clones only and misses some. The table records roughly 170,000 clones, 82% of them present only once. Germline V gene data show CDR1 as SGHNT and CDR2 as YYREEE (reference sequence). V was pared by 0 bases and J by 10 bases, with 11 bases between. This CDR3 spans 13 amino acids. V usage is TRBV5-4 and J usage is TRBJ2-4; D may be TRBD2 (7 bases). The sample comprised PBMCs or T cells enriched from blood (not recorded which). The TCR originated in a man aged 55 to 70 who had recovered from COVID-19. The CDR3, as DNA: TGTGCCAGCAGCTTGGGGGAGGGGGAGATTCAGTACTTC. Its protein is CASSLGEGEIQYF.